One sample yielded the 19 T cell receptor beta chains listed below, sequenced in a study of blood T cell repertoires in COVID-19. TCRdb's copy holds only in-frame clones and misses some; the assay was immunoSEQ multiplex PCR. The table records some 130,000 clones, roughly 85% of them present only once. Sequenced sample: PBMCs or T cells enriched from blood (not recorded which). These receptors were taken from a man aged 45-60 years who had recovered from COVID-19.

This chain connects TRBV19 to TRBJ2-3; 11 bases map to TRBD1. This CDR3 has 17 residues. V trimming: 4 bases; J trimming: 4 bases; junction bases outside the gene matches: 10. The V gene's germline CDR1 is LNHDA and CDR2 SQIVND (reference sequence). Here the CDR3 reads CASSTDRGRRWSDTQYF. DNA of the CDR3: TGTGCCAGTAGTACGGACAGGGGGCGCAGGTGGTCAGATACGCAGTATTTT.

The V gene is TRBV5-1, the J gene TRBJ2-2; 7 bases are a match to TRBD1. V shed 5 bases and J 4 bases; nucleotides not matched to a gene: 5. Germline V gene sequence: CDR1 SGHRS, CDR2 YFSETQ. This CDR3 has 14 residues. This CDR3 reads CASSIQGTTGELFF. CDR3 sequence (DNA): TGCGCCAGCAGTATACAGGGGACCACCGGGGAGCTGTTTTTT.

This chain uses TRBV12-3 or TRBV12-4 with TRBJ2-1; possibly TRBD2 for D (5 bases). The V end lost 6 bases, the J end lost 5 bases, and 8 bases lay between the germline ends. This CDR3 is 12 amino acids long. The CDR3 nucleotides are TGTGCCAGCAGACCCGGGAACAATGAGCAGTTCTTC. Amino acids: CASRPGNNEQFF.

The rearrangement joins TRBV19 to TRBJ1-2; TRBD1 matches at 9 bases. V dropped 7 bases and J dropped 7; count of bases not matched to a gene: 13. CDR3 length equals 15 residues. The germline V gene encodes CDR1 LNHDA and CDR2 SQIVND (reference sequence). Here the CDR3 reads CASMNRAGTGFGYTF. CDR3 nucleotides: TGTGCCAGTATGAATCGCGCCGGGACAGGGTTTGGCTACACCTTC. The full variable domain, with the rest looked up from reference TRBV19 and TRBJ1-2, is DGGITQSPKYLFRKEGQNVTLSCEQNLNHDAMYWYRQDPGQGLRLIYYSQIVNDFQKGDIAEGYSVSREKKESFPLTVTSAQKNPTAFYLCASMNRAGTGFGYTFGSGTRLTVV.

J is TRBJ1-2 and V is TRBV12-3 or TRBV12-4; D remains unclear. The CDR3 consists of 13 residues. V was cut by 3 bases and J by 5 bases, with 10 bases left in between. CDR3 region: CASSFTETYGYTF. Written as DNA, the CDR3 is TGTGCCAGCAGTTTTACAGAAACTTATGGCTACACCTTC.

The CDR3 loop is CASSLLPAGGYKTQYF. Here the CDR3 DNA reads TGTGCCAGCAGCTTACTTCCAGCGGGAGGGTATAAAACGCAGTATTTT. V and J are TRBV11-2 and TRBJ2-3, with 10 bases that match TRBD2. Germline V gives CDR1 SGHAT, CDR2 FQNNGV. J gave up 9 bases and V 2 bases, and 11 bases lay outside the gene matches. The CDR3 runs 16 residues.

The chain combines TRBV12-5 with TRBJ2-7; TRBD1 matches 8 bases. Germline lookup yields CDR1 LGHNT and CDR2 FRNRAP. V dropped 5 bases and J dropped 2; count of bases not matched to a gene: 5. The CDR3 consists of 14 residues. This chain's CDR3 is CASGRGQVPYEQYF. The DNA of the CDR3 is TGTGCTAGTGGTCGGGGACAGGTTCCCTACGAGCAGTACTTC.

The rearrangement uses TRBV3-1 (or the pseudogene TRBV3-2) and TRBJ1-3; D perhaps matches TRBD1 (6 bases). Deletions cut 6 bases from V and 10 bases from J, with 10 bases between. The CDR3 is 11 amino acids. The germline CDR1 and CDR2 sequences are LGHDT and YNNKEL (reference sequence). CDR3 residues: CASRQGITIYF. CDR3 nucleotides: TGTGCCAGCAGACAGGGTATAACCATATATTTT.

The rearrangement uses TRBV3-1 (or the pseudogene TRBV3-2) and TRBJ2-7, with 16 bases that match TRBD2. The trim removed 4 bases at V and 5 bases at J, leaving 17 bases unmatched. From germline, CDR1 is LGHDT and CDR2 YNNKEL (reference sequence). The CDR3 sequence is 20 residues long. The DNA of the CDR3 is TGTGCCAGCAGCCTGGATCACCCGGGACTAGCGGGGGGGGCAGAGGACGAGCAGTACGTC. Translation: CASSLDHPGLAGGAEDEQYV.

The J gene is TRBJ2-7, the V gene TRBV7-9, with D possibly TRBD1 on 5 matching bases. This CDR3 has 12 residues. CDR1 is SEHNR and CDR2 is FQNEAQ in the germline V gene (reference sequence). V gave up 3 bases and J gave up 7 bases, with 10 bases separating them. This chain's CDR3 is CASSLGQEEQYV. The CDR3 DNA sequence: TGTGCCAGCAGCTTGGGGCAGGAAGAGCAGTACGTC.

The chain couples TRBV27 to TRBJ2-3; 10 nucleotides align to TRBD1. CDR1 is MNHEY and CDR2 is SMNVEV in the germline V gene (reference sequence). V was clipped by 5 bases and J by 3 bases; unmatched bases: 14. The CDR3 extends over 18 amino acids. The CDR3 DNA sequence: TGTGCCAGCAGTAACCGTCTACCCGGGACAGGGGTTACAGATACGCAGTATTTT. This translates into CASSNRLPGTGVTDTQYF.

This chain joins TRBV2 and TRBJ1-1, with 7 bases that match TRBD1. The trim removed 6 bases at V and 1 base at J, leaving 5 bases unmatched. Germline V gene sequence: CDR1 SNHLY, CDR2 FYNNEI. The CDR3 extends over 14 amino acids. CDR3 sequence reads: CASRGQPENTEAFF. For the CDR3, the DNA is TGTGCCAGCAGGGGACAGCCGGAGAACACTGAAGCTTTCTTT.

The gene calls are TRBV13 and TRBJ2-3; no clear D. The CDR3 runs to 11 residues. V lost 5 bases to trimming and J lost 7 bases, with 7 bases between them. Per the germline V gene, CDR1 is PRHDT and CDR2 is FYEKMQ (reference sequence). The CDR3 spells CASSPFHTQYF. The CDR3 nucleotides are TGTGCCAGCAGCCCCTTCCATACGCAGTATTTT.

The genes are TRBV5-1 and TRBJ2-1; perhaps TRBD1 as D (6 bases). This CDR3 is built from 15 residues. V was clipped by 4 bases and J by 4 bases, with 15 bases between them. CDR1 and CDR2 from the germline V gene are SGHRS and YFSETQ. In DNA form, the CDR3 reads TGCGCCAGCAGCCCCGGGGCTAGGGGGTACAATGAGCAGTTCTTC. This translates into CASSPGARGYNEQFF.

The chain carries TRBV7-2 and TRBJ1-2; 7 bases are shared with TRBD1. Germline CDR1 and CDR2: SGHTA and FQGNSA. The CDR3 has 13 amino acids. The junction had 6 bases not matched to a gene; V was cut back by 5 bases and J by 6 bases. The CDR3 protein is CASSMTGWDGYTF. Written as DNA, the CDR3 is TGTGCCAGCAGCATGACAGGGTGGGATGGCTACACCTTC.

This clone was counted once. The chain combines TRBV6-5 with TRBJ1-5, with TRBD1 as a possible D gene (5 bases). The CDR3 extends over 14 amino acids. Germline values: CDR1 MNHEY, CDR2 SVGAGI. V was clipped by 10 bases and J by 0 bases, with 13 bases between them. CDR3 residues: CATGGFYSNQPQHF. Written as DNA, the CDR3 is TGTGCCACCGGGGGGTTTTATAGCAATCAGCCCCAGCATTTT.

The CDR3 coding sequence is TGTGCCAGCAGTAACCAGCCGACAGGGTGGGAGACCCAGTACTTC. The encoded protein is CASSNQPTGWETQYF. The chain links TRBV6-5 to TRBJ2-5; TRBD1 aligns across 7 bases. V trimming: 5 bases; J trimming: 5 bases; junction bases outside the gene matches: 11. The CDR3 extends over 15 amino acids. Looked up from germline, CDR1 is MNHEY and CDR2 is SVGAGI.

The chain recombines TRBV12-3 or TRBV12-4 with TRBJ1-2; D possibly corresponds to TRBD1 (5 bases). This CDR3 has 12 residues. With 6 bases removed from V and 4 bases from J, the gap between germline ends came to 9 bases. CDR3 in DNA: TGTGCCAGCAGAAGCGACAGCTATGGCTACACCTTC. It specifies CASRSDSYGYTF.

The V call is TRBV28, the J call TRBJ1-2; D might be TRBD1 (6 bases). CDR1 and CDR2 (germline): MDHEN, SYDVKM. The CDR3 loop spans 17 amino acids. V lost 5 bases and J lost 1, with 20 bases in between. The CDR3 loop is CASSPTGTPKLNYGYTF. The CDR3 bases are TGTGCCAGCAGTCCCACCGGGACACCAAAGCTTAACTATGGCTACACCTTC.